The 13 T cell receptor beta chains in this list originate from one sample, sequenced in a study of T cell changes during pregnancy in multiple sclerosis. The table came from immunoSEQ multiplex PCR; TCRdb's copy has only in-frame clones and leaves some out. The data show 60,000 or so clones, roughly 91% seen once. Sequences were derived from peripheral blood, sampled in the second trimester of pregnancy. The receptor source for this set is a female donor in good health, enrolled as a control in a pregnancy study.

The V call is TRBV5-1, the J call TRBJ2-3; a weak D match, TRBD1 (6 bases). CDR3 length: 14 amino acids. The V end was cut by 0 bases, the J end by 4 bases, with 9 bases between. The germline V gene encodes CDR1 SGHRS and CDR2 YFSETQ. The CDR3 spells CASSLGGGSDTQYF. CDR3 in DNA: TGCGCCAGCAGCTTGGGTGGGGGCTCAGATACGCAGTATTTT.

The chain joins TRBV6-6 to TRBJ2-7, with 7 bases aligning to TRBD1. There are 13 residues in the CDR3. The junction had 6 bases not matched to a gene; V was cut back by 7 bases and J by 3 bases. CDR1 and CDR2 from the germline V gene are MNHNY and SVGAGI (reference sequence). The DNA of the CDR3 is TGTGCCAGCAAAGACAGGGCGGTCTACGAGCAGTACTTC. It is translated as CASKDRAVYEQYF.

V is TRBV6-5 and J is TRBJ2-5; unclear D gene. The CDR3 has 14 amino acids. The V gene lost 5 bases and the J gene lost 1 base, with 11 bases spanning the gap. From germline, CDR1 is MNHEY and CDR2 SVGAGI. CDR3 loop: CASSPTPTQETQYF. The CDR3 region has the DNA TGTGCCAGCAGTCCGACACCGACCCAAGAGACCCAGTACTTC.

This clone was counted a single time. The gene calls are TRBV7-2 and TRBJ2-7; the D is unclear. Germline loops: CDR1 SGHTA, CDR2 FQGNSA. This CDR3 region has 13 residues. Trimming shortened V by 1 base and J by 2 bases, and 6 bases separated the two germline ends. CDR3 protein: CASSLVQTYEQYF. Written as DNA, the CDR3 is TGTGCCAGCAGCTTAGTTCAAACCTACGAGCAGTACTTC.

The gene calls are TRBV14 and TRBJ2-1, with TRBD1 identical over 10 bases. Germline V CDR1 and CDR2: SGHDN, FVKESK. This CDR3 comprises 15 residues. Trimming at V came to 8 bases and at J to 5 bases, leaving 9 bases not matched to a gene. CDR3 loop: CASGIGTGVDNEQFF. CDR3 DNA: TGTGCCAGCGGAATCGGGACAGGGGTTGACAATGAGCAGTTCTTC.

V usage is TRBV27 and J usage is TRBJ1-1, with D unresolved. This CDR3 has 13 residues. Looked up from germline, CDR1 is MNHEY and CDR2 is SMNVEV (reference sequence). Trimming left V 8 bases short and J 3 bases short, with 13 bases between. This chain's CDR3 is CASLGARDTEAFF. The CDR3 DNA is TGTGCCAGCTTGGGTGCACGGGACACTGAAGCTTTCTTT.

CDR3 amino acids: CASSRGTGGRQYF. The DNA of the CDR3 is TGTGCCAGCAGTCGAGGGACAGGGGGCCGACAGTACTTC. V gene TRBV6-5 combines with J gene TRBJ2-7; the match to TRBD1 covers 12 bases. The germline gives CDR1 MNHEY, CDR2 SVGAGI. This CDR3 is 13 amino acids long. J lost 10 bases, V lost 5 bases, and 6 bases had no gene match.

The J gene is TRBJ2-7, the V gene TRBV5-1, with TRBD2 as a possible D gene (6 bases). The V end lost 4 bases, the J end lost 2 bases, and 13 bases lay between the germline ends. This CDR3 spans 14 amino acids. Germline V gene data show CDR1 as SGHRS and CDR2 as YFSETQ. CDR3 nucleotide sequence: TGCGCCAGCAGCCCGGGGACTGAAACCTACGAGCAGTACTTC. Translating it yields CASSPGTETYEQYF.

The chain joins TRBV6-6 to TRBJ1-1; 7 nucleotides line up with TRBD1. V lost 6 bases to trimming and J lost 0 bases; unmatched junction nucleotides: 7. The V gene's germline CDR1 is MNHNY and CDR2 SVGAGI (reference sequence). The CDR3 consists of 15 residues. Written as DNA, the CDR3 is TGTGCCAGCAGACCAACACAGGGGATGAACACTGAAGCTTTCTTT. Protein: CASRPTQGMNTEAFF.

This clone was counted a single time. This chain connects TRBV5-4 to TRBJ2-5; a weak D match, TRBD2 (5 bases). The CDR3 is made up of 14 amino acids. Germline V CDR1 and CDR2: SGHNT, YYREEE (reference sequence). Between the trimmed V and J ends, which lost 4 bases and 2 bases, there was a span of 12 bases. CDR3 DNA sequence: TGTGCCAGCAGCGGCGCCAGCGGACAAGAGACCCAGTACTTC. Encoded protein: CASSGASGQETQYF.

The chain recombines TRBV9 with TRBJ2-5; D is possibly TRBD2 (7 bases). CDR1 is SGDLS, CDR2 YYNGEE, per germline. V dropped 0 bases and J dropped 5 bases, with 11 bases sitting between them. The CDR3 consists of 14 residues. CDR3 sequence: CASSVGGGRETQYF. CDR3 coding DNA: TGTGCCAGCAGCGTAGGGGGGGGCAGGGAGACCCAGTACTTC.

This chain joins TRBV7-9 and TRBJ2-7, with TRBD1 as a possible D gene (6 bases). The CDR3 loop spans 18 amino acids. Between the trimmed V and J ends, which lost 5 bases and 2 bases, there was a span of 25 bases. In germline, CDR1 is SEHNR, CDR2 FQNEAQ (reference sequence). For the CDR3, the DNA is TGTGCCAGCAGCCCTCCCGCCTCTTTTACAGGGAATCCCTACGAGCAGTACTTC. The encoded protein is CASSPPASFTGNPYEQYF.

The rearrangement joins TRBV7-9 to TRBJ2-4, with TRBD2 as a possible D gene (5 bases). In germline, CDR1 is SEHNR, CDR2 FQNEAQ (reference sequence). The CDR3 spans 14 residues. The V end was cut by 5 bases, the J end by 7 bases, with 15 bases between. In DNA form, the CDR3 reads TGTGCCAGCAGCCCTCGTTCGGGGTATAACATTCAGTACTTC. Its translation is CASSPRSGYNIQYF.